Detailed here is one TCR beta chain. Its binding antigen is unknown. Base qualities are missing; no much larger clone stands one base away. The cohort was made up of several hundred healthy bone marrow donors. All cohort members were sampled while nominally healthy, although unrecorded immune exposures were likely present. The donor tested CMV seropositive and was one of the 289 seropositive cohort members. A peripheral blood sample was collected from each donor, and TCR beta sequencing was performed on peripheral blood mononuclear cells. Genomic DNA was extracted from the blood cell samples with the Qiagen DNeasy Blood Extraction Kit. Libraries were made using the immunoSEQ multiplex PCR assay. A mixture of 60 forward primers for TCR Vbeta segments and 13 reverse primers for TCR Jbeta segments was used in the multiplex PCR. A multiplex PCR assay on genomic DNA amplified the CDR3 region of rearranged TCR beta genes. Amplified TCR beta libraries were sequenced as 87-base-pair reads on the Illumina HiSeq System. The source study handled its data this way. In a later analysis, roughly 80 million unique TCR beta chains were counted across the 666 repertoires, and some 10 million of these chains were shared by at least two donors. Raw reads were error-corrected and collapsed into unique sequences with a nearest-neighbor algorithm that merged closely related sequences to remove PCR and sequencing errors. V, D and J gene segments were assigned by aligning CDR3 sequences to IMGT reference sequences. For a sequence to be retained, at least a six-nucleotide match to both a V gene segment and a J gene segment was required. Rearrangements were classified as productive when the CDR3 lacked stop codons and remained in frame with V and J, and all other rearrangements were classified as non-productive. CDR3 was defined by IMGT convention, running from the second conserved V-encoded cysteine to the conserved J-encoded phenylalanine. Sequences without an unambiguous match to a single V gene segment were excluded from the earlier analysis of 500 to 700 of the donors. In an earlier analysis of a few hundred of the donors, V segments were called functional above 56.7% productive rearrangements and were called segregating when the between-donor standard deviation exceeded 5%. A statistical classification framework was built to diagnose cytomegalovirus status from the catalog of TCR beta chain sequences. V and J gene assignment, in a later analysis, came from comparing TCR nucleotide sequences with IMGT/GENE-DB human TR gene sequences. Using the TCRdist pipeline, a later analysis assigned CDR3 sequences along with most-parsimonious VDJ recombination scenarios. A later analysis defined each TCR beta chain by its CDR3 amino acid sequence plus V-gene family, and excluded reads lacking a unique V-gene family. As a way to deal with suspected cross-contamination and a sequencing artifact, a later analysis dropped hundreds of nucleotide sequences that were highly shared and had low generation probability. In a later analysis, a clonal expansion index was calculated for each public chain from normalized within-repertoire ranks of inferred template counts. Generation probabilities in a later analysis came from a VDJ recombination model fitted to out-of-frame rearrangements, and those results were checked against IGoR. In a later analysis, hypergeometric tests were used to score TCR-TCR, TCR-HLA and TCR-CMV co-occurrence, with a repertoire-size bias correction applied to TCR pairs. False discovery rates were estimated in a later analysis by permuting HLA or CMV assignments 20 times. In a later analysis, co-occurring TCRs were grouped using DBSCAN, and TCRdist sequence similarity was added for clustering within HLA-allele-positive subsets. Repertoires with fewer than 30,000 or more than 120,000 public chains, plus five repertoires with anomalous nucleotide sharing, were excluded from co-occurrence clustering. Drawn from immuneACCESS, this table holds only the in-frame rearrangements with V and J called that TCRdb kept. Clones are partly lost; checked studies trace under half to an unresolved V gene and leave the rest unexplained. V and J calls and clone size are those listed in that table; D and trimming were worked out from the DNA. This sample has some 150,000 clones in its table, and less than 85% of those were observed once. Jointly, the top ten make up about 2.2% of the sample.

The source of the sample is a study of cytomegalovirus exposure and HLA in healthy donors (dated by TCRdb to about 2017). Background for the entire study: An earlier analysis of some 600 of the donors reported 276 Gb of sequence data and around 120 million unique TCR beta sequences obtained from about 179 million T cells. An early release covering roughly 640 HLA-typed donors comprised 250 to 350 gigabases of sequencing data and roughly 86 million unique TCR sequences. The genetic ancestry cluster associated with self-reported Caucasian donors included about four fifths of the roughly 380 genotyped donors. The aim of the study was to test whether cataloging public T cell receptors could identify signatures of past pathogen exposure. Using immunosequencing, the study profiled T cell repertoires from about 610 subjects and related those repertoires to cytomegalovirus serostatus. A separate validation cohort of over a hundred different subjects was used in addition to the approximately 670-subject first cohort. To predict cytomegalovirus infection status, the study combined high-throughput TCR immunosequencing, statistical association of individual TCRs with disease status, and machine learning. To study patterns of TCR occurrence, a later analysis re-analyzed previously published TCR beta repertoires from 666 donors and added high-resolution HLA genotyping. The later analysis used no new phenotypic data to find candidate immune exposures, relying instead on TCR beta sequences and their occurrence across donors. In an earlier analysis of 587 of the donors, high-throughput TCR beta sequencing was used to judge whether each TCR beta V gene segment behaved as functional or pseudogenic. Alongside the repertoire data, information on donor age, sex, ethnicity and CMV serostatus was compiled. Genome-wide SNP genotypes for about 65% of the roughly 670 donors were used in a later genetic analysis, which treated that subset as a discovery cohort. All discovery cohort repertoires had been generated on a single sequencing platform. Both class I and class II loci were covered by HLA typing, at four-digit resolution. The number of donors typed differed by locus, with roughly 620-630 for A, B, C, DRB1 and DQB1, 522 for DQA1, over 600 for DPA1, and 450 to 480 for DPB1. Roughly 5 DR-DQ haplotypes were handled as single units for association and clustering, since linkage in the cohort was strong. Among about 400 genotyped donors of the cohort, an average of around 250,000 unique TCR beta nucleotide sequences was sequenced per donor, of which approximately 18% were non-productive.

A distance of 11 bases separates the germline ends of V and J, which lose 2 bases and 2 bases respectively. CDR1 is given as SGHDT and CDR2 as YYEEEE, both from the germline V gene. The CDR3 covers 16 residues, taking in both the cysteine and the phenylalanine. Kept here is only the CDR3 DNA, which spans 48 bases and is read in frame from base 1. The paper as a whole reports these results and caveats: In this cohort, only TCR beta chains were sequenced, and detectable features were limited by the absence of alpha or paired-chain data. Because counts were too low, roughly 17 rarely observed V segments, including chromosome 9 orphons, were left out of the earlier analysis of several hundred of the donors. The classifier was reported to diagnose cytomegalovirus status with high specificity and sensitivity in both the original cohort and the validation cohort. In a later analysis, the rate of TCR association differed among HLA loci, with DRB1 alleles having the most associated TCRs and HLA-C alleles having the fewest. In vitro tests confirmed that three of the cytomegalovirus-associated TCR beta chains recognize cytomegalovirus antigens. Because some donors lacked HLA typing at each locus, the association tests relied only on the typed subset. Presence/absence analyses assumed roughly uniform sequencing depth across donors, an assumption that may not hold. In a later genetic analysis, fewer N-insertions in productive TCRs were reported among donors in an Asian-associated ancestry cluster than the approximately 670-donor mean. Immune exposure information for the cohort was limited to CMV serostatus. A group of highly shared sequence variants was considered likely to be a technical artifact of the sequencing pipeline. An earlier analysis of 587 of the donors showed that most TCR beta V segments appeared in productive rearrangements either about 87% or about 30% of the time, which broadly matched IMGT annotations. A further reported finding was that TCR beta sequences accurately predicted the HLA-A and HLA-B alleles for most subjects in the first cohort. In a later analysis, most CMV-associated TCR beta chains were found to appear HLA-restricted, with HLA associations seemingly driven largely by CMV exposure. Most TCR sequences were observed very rarely across donors, whereas some public TCRs were present in many individuals. The 87-base-pair reads could not distinguish some IMGT-functional V segments, including TRBV6-2 and TRBV6-3, so those segments were excluded. A later analysis associated about 17,000 TCR beta sequences with specific HLA alleles at a false discovery rate of 0.05. Strong co-occurrence of HLA alleles, especially DR and DQ, made assigning TCR associations to individual alleles difficult. Correlated functional status among segregating V segments might be attributable to linkage disequilibrium, but an unknown experimental factor could not be ruled out. The study listed over 150 TCR beta chains as associated with cytomegalovirus. A later genetic analysis associated a missense DCLRE1C variant with V-gene and J-gene trimming of TCR beta chains, and an independent cohort replicated the association. According to a later analysis, parvovirus B19, influenza, CMV and Epstein-Barr virus appeared linked to several top co-occurrence clusters. Compared with equally common non-associated chains, HLA-associated TCR beta chains in a later analysis were more clonally expanded and had lower generation probabilities. The authors suggested that the approach could potentially be generalized to other disease states and immunological phenotypes.

The chain was built from TRBV5-6 and TRBJ2-6; D gene: possibly TRBD1, on 6 matching bases. This TCR came from a woman aged 60-70 years in good health and CMV-seropositive. Specimen: PBMCs. The CDR3 in this case is CASSFWSGAGANVLTF. The nucleotide sequence is TGTGCCAGCAGCTTCTGGTCAGGGGCTGGGGCCAACGTCCTGACTTTC. Joined to the reference TRBV5-6 and TRBJ2-6 proteins, this CDR3 gives the full variable domain: DAGVTQSPTHLIKTRGQQVTLRCSPKSGHDTVSWYQQALGQGPQFIFQYYEEEERQRGNFPDRFSGHQFPNYSSELNVNALLLGDSALYLCASSFWSGAGANVLTFGAGSRLTVL.